This T cell receptor (beta chain) was captured by sequencing in a study of T cell responses to AZD1222 COVID-19 vaccine (dated by TCRdb to about 2021). Broadly, across the study: Because spike-specific TCR depth and breadth did not differ between the two schedules, AZD1222 recipients who got a second dose at roughly 4 weeks were pooled with those who got a second dose at roughly 12 weeks. Trial participants were enrolled by age into subgroups of 18-55, 56-69 and 70-plus years, and 148, 28 and 57 TCR-sequenced participants, respectively, were included in these subgroups. A total of 233 trial participants underwent TCR sequencing, of whom 200 to 220 had received two doses of AZD1222 and some 25 had received two doses of the MenACWY control vaccine. Overall results and qualifications from the work: The 56-69-year group was small, and its depth increase did not reach significance, likely because of low power. Epitopes outside the regions mutated in the B.1.351 and B.1.1.7 variants were reportedly recognized by nearly half of the unique spike-specific TCRs. After two AZD1222 doses, both the breadth and the depth of spike-specific TCRs were significantly higher than at day 0 and than in MenACWY recipients. Because no day 14 peak-response samples were available, repertoires were characterized only after the peak T cell response. Vaccine-associated CD4 TCRs spanned the whole spike protein, with dominant responses in regions 160-218 and 743-854. Participants were mostly white British, with more females than males. The authors suggested clonal diversity may have been underestimated. Conclusions about previously exposed vaccinees are limited, since just a handful of AZD1222 recipients were seropositive for SARS-CoV-2 at baseline.

This specimen's time point label, interpreted: baseline before first vaccination. Vaccinee samples came from UK trials COV001 and COV002, including a single-blind randomized controlled phase 2/3 trial of AZD1222 (ChAdOx1 nCoV-19) in healthy adults. For TCRbeta chain sequencing, PBMC samples from trial participants were taken at day 0 and at day 28 after the second dose. The CDR3 regions of human TCRbeta chains were analyzed by immunosequencing. Turning to the authors' computational methods: Repertoire TCRs were checked for matches against a reference library of SARS-CoV-2-specific TCRs that had been generated using the MIRA antigen-specificity platform. Breadth meant the fraction of unique TCRs that were SARS-CoV-2-associated, whereas depth meant the fraction of total T cells that were SARS-CoV-2-associated. Using the MIRA data, each spike-specific TCR was mapped to the spike region that the TCR reacts to and placed in a CD4 or CD8 class. Log10-transformed breadth and depth values were compared by one-way ANOVA with Sidak's multiple comparisons tests. This immuneACCESS table, as held by TCRdb, lists in-frame sequences with V and J called but not all clones. Of the missing ones, under half trace to an unresolved V gene in checked studies; the others have no known cause. Clonal size and the V and J genes are those of that table, whereas D and trimming came from the DNA. The sample has about 140,000 clones on record, 89% of them singletons. The ten largest clonotypes hold approximately 4.8% of the sample.

For this clone: The target of this receptor is not known. No much larger clone exists at a distance of one base, and base qualities are not known.

The germline V gene (reference sequence) gives CDR1 as LNHDA and CDR2 as SQIVND. The germline ends are 7 bases apart after V is trimmed by 8 bases and J by 9 bases. From the cysteine up to the phenylalanine, the CDR3 has a length of 9 residues. The DNA shown is the 27-base CDR3, in frame from base 1. The chain links TRBV19 with TRBJ1-2; the D gene assignment is ambiguous. The clonotype was recovered from an adult in good health. This specimen consisted of peripheral blood, obtained on day 0 of AZD1222 vaccination. The nucleotide sequence is given as TGTGCCAGTGGAAGTCGCTACACCTTC. Its product reads: CASGSRYTF.